The 9 T cell receptor beta chains presented below share a single source sample, sequenced in a study of STAT3 mutations in large granular lymphocyte leukemia. Overall study results and limits: At least one immunodominant TCR beta clonotype appeared in every T-cell large granular lymphocyte leukemia patient.

Sequencing was performed with immunoSEQ multiplex PCR; in TCRdb, only in-frame clones are kept and a portion is missing. The data show around 4,100 clones, with about 62% seen just once and approximately 40% held by the top ten. These receptors are not linked to any known antigen. Sequencing was done on a sample of PBMCs. These receptors were obtained from a human donor with T large granular lymphocyte leukemia. Some clones in this sample may be carry-over from other donors' samples.

V gene TRBV30 combines with J gene TRBJ2-3, with D possibly TRBD2 on 5 matching bases. V was clipped by 0 bases and J by 2 bases, with 9 bases between them. Germline V gene lookup returns CDR1 GTSNPN and CDR2 SVGIG (reference sequence). The CDR3 runs to 14 residues. DNA for the CDR3: TGTGCCTGGAGTGTACGGGGAGTCACAGATACGCAGTATTTT. It yields the protein CAWSVRGVTDTQYF. Filled out from reference TRBV30 and TRBJ2-3, the complete variable domain reads SQTIHQWPATLVQPVGSPLSLECTVEGTSNPNLYWYRQAAGRGLQLLFYSVGIGQISSEVPQNLSASRPQDRQFILSSKKLLLSDSGFYLCAWSVRGVTDTQYFGPGTRLTVL.

The chain joins TRBV25-1 to TRBJ2-7; 9 nucleotides align to TRBD1. Trimming cost V 3 bases and J 4 bases; bases outside gene matches: 13. This CDR3 comprises 17 residues. Germline loops: CDR1 MGHDK, CDR2 SYGVNS. CDR3 DNA: TGTGCCAGCAGTGACACCCCCGGGACAGGGCTAGGGTACGAGCAGTACTTC. This gives the protein CASSDTPGTGLGYEQYF.

The chain links TRBV30 to TRBJ2-3; perhaps TRBD1 as D (6 bases). Germline V lookup: CDR1 GTSNPN, CDR2 SVGIG (reference sequence). The CDR3 length is 13 residues. V was pared by 3 bases and J by 8 bases, with 15 bases between. The CDR3: CAWSYTGSGTQYF. Written as DNA, the CDR3 is TGTGCCTGGAGCTACACAGGGAGTGGTACGCAGTATTTT.

In its sample, this clone ranks as large (0.1 to 1%). This chain joins TRBV4-3 and TRBJ2-3; D is undetermined. CDR1 LGHNA and CDR2 YSLEER come from the germline V gene. The V gene lost 0 bases and the J gene lost 3 bases, with 7 bases spanning the gap. This CDR3 is 14 amino acids long. CDR3: CASSQDPGTDTQYF. DNA of the CDR3: TGCGCCAGCAGCCAAGATCCCGGAACAGATACGCAGTATTTT.

The rearrangement joins TRBV5-1 to TRBJ2-5; possibly TRBD2 for D (5 bases). CDR1 and CDR2 from the germline V gene are SGHRS and YFSETQ. CDR3 length: 16 amino acids. The germline V and J ends were trimmed by 2 bases and 4 bases, with 18 bases remaining between them. The CDR3 DNA reads TGCGCCAGCAGCTTTGGCCCCCAAGTAGCGCGAGAGACCCAGTACTTC. Translating it yields CASSFGPQVARETQYF.

This chain joins TRBV27 and TRBJ2-7, with a tentative D call TRBD1 (5 bases). This CDR3 comprises 14 residues. Trimming took 2 bases from V and 4 from J, leaving 12 bases between them. Per germline, CDR1 MNHEY and CDR2 SMNVEV (reference sequence). This CDR3 reads CASSLRQGMYEQYF. DNA of the CDR3: TGTGCCAGCAGTTTAAGGCAGGGAATGTACGAGCAGTACTTC.

This clone was picked up a small number of times. V is TRBV7-8 and J is TRBJ2-1, with TRBD2 identical over 11 bases. CDR3 length equals 16 residues. The V and J ends lost 3 bases and 4 bases, in that order; junction bases with no gene match: 5. Germline V lookup: CDR1 SGHVS, CDR2 FQNEAQ. CDR3 protein: CASSFGTSGPYNEQFF. Written as DNA, the CDR3 is TGTGCCAGCAGCTTCGGGACTAGCGGACCTTACAATGAGCAGTTCTTC.

On this clone: One end of the junction fails to match germline, which may point to a read error. J is TRBJ2-7 and V is TRBV6-1; TRBD1 might be the D (6 bases). Germline-derived CDR1 and CDR2 are MNHNS and SASEGT. The CDR3 sequence is 15 residues long. As DNA, the CDR3 is TGTGCCAGCAGTGACTTGGGGGCTAGCTCCCACGAGCAGTACTTC. Its translation is CASSDLGASSHEQYF.

The chain carries TRBV19 and TRBJ1-1; no clear D gene. Trimming took 3 bases from V and 0 from J, leaving 11 bases between them. Germline CDR1 LNHDA, CDR2 SQIVND (reference sequence). There are 15 residues in the CDR3. The CDR3: CASSMGALMNTEAFF. In nucleotides, the CDR3 is TGTGCCAGTAGTATGGGCGCCCTTATGAACACTGAAGCTTTCTTT.